Sequencing of this T cell receptor beta chain was carried out in a study of T cell repertoires in cytomegalovirus infection. Study background: Public TCR beta signature analysis indicated the presence of both CMV infection and matching HLA type.

This clonotype was recorded a few times. Its matching antigen is unknown. TCRdb re-analysed the reads in MiXCR, keeping a single row per CDR3 protein. The sample includes about 130,000 distinct CDR3 sequences, more than 20% seen only once; the top ten take 34%. Study results and caveats: HLA-C-restricted, CMV-specific TCR beta clonotypes were dominant ex vivo.

V lost 4 bases and J 7 bases, leaving 13 bases between the germline ends. The CDR3 loop spans 14 amino acids. Germline loops: CDR1 SGHTA, CDR2 FQGNSA. The clonotype comes from a human donor in good health (CMV status not recorded). Some clones in this sample may be carry-over from other donors' samples. The chain carries TRBV7-2 and TRBJ2-2; D unclear. The specimen was PBMCs, sequenced either directly or after in vitro stimulation (not recorded which). The CDR3 loop is CASSSQRVVGELFF. The CDR3 DNA follows: TGTGCCAGCAGCTCACAAAGGGTTGTCGGGGAGCTGTTTTTT.